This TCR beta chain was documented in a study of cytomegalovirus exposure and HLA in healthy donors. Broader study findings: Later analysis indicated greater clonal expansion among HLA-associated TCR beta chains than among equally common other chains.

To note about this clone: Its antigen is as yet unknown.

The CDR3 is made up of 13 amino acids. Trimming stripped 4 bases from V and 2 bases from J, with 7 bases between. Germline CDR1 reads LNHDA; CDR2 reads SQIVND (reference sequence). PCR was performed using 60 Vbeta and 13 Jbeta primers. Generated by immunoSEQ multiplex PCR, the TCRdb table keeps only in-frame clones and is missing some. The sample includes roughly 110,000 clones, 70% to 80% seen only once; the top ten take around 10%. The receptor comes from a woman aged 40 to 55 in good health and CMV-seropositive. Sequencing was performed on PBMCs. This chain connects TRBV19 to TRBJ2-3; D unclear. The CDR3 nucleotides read TGTGCCAGTAGTAGCCGGTTCACAGATACGCAGTATTTT. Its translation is CASSSRFTDTQYF.